This T cell receptor (beta chain) stems from a study of CD8 T cells in ankylosing spondylitis. Making use of molecular barcodes, quantitative 5'-RACE generated TCR beta libraries. TCRdb called the 5' RACE reads again in MiXCR, with one record for every CDR3 protein. The table shows around 300,000 distinct CDR3 sequences, with more than 9% occurring only once. Study conclusions and caveats: A TCR beta motif made of several highly homologous variants seemed typical of ankylosing spondylitis blood. Within matched ankylosing spondylitis synovial fluid, disease-linked clones were reportedly significantly enriched.

This CDR3 spans 13 amino acids. V lost 5 bases and J 4 bases, leaving 7 bases between the germline ends. Germline V lookup: CDR1 KGHDR, CDR2 SFDVKD. This clonotype has ten or more counts. Antigen unknown. The chain joins TRBV24-1 to TRBJ2-2; a weak D match, TRBD2 (5 bases). The sample consisted of blood, either unsorted or a sorted T cell fraction (not recorded which). The sequence was obtained from a female donor with ankylosing spondylitis or in good health (not recorded which). For the CDR3, the DNA is TGTGCCACCAGTGTCGGGGTCACCGGGGAGCTGTTTTTT. Protein sequence: CATSVGVTGELFF.